Listed below are T cell receptor beta chains from one sample, sequenced in a study of Ad26.COV2.S vaccination and SARS-CoV-2 variants. The repertoire was sequenced with immunoSEQ multiplex PCR; TCRdb's copy has only in-frame clones and lacks some. The sample includes 400,000 to 450,000 clones, 92% of them seen just once. This specimen was peripheral blood, taken in a trial of Ad26.COV2.S vaccine versus placebo. The source is a person aged 18-60 years who received the Ad26.COV2.S COVID-19 vaccine or a placebo. CDR3s leave out the opening cysteine and the closing phenylalanine or tryptophan.

>TRBV5-4|14|TRBJ1-4
ASSLALGTGGEKLF
>TRBV14|14|TRBJ1-3
ASSQDLARLGNTIY
>TRBV5-4|14|TRBJ2-3
ASTLRRGAQRDTQY
>TRBV4-1|15|TRBJ2-7
ASSQGGLAGESYEQY
>TRBV19|11|TRBJ2-7
ASSIAPFYEQY
>TRBV28|14|TRBJ2-3
ATLKGGRWNTDTQY
>TRBV6-5|14|TRBJ2-1
ASSSPLARSYNEQF
>TRBV10-1|13|TRBJ1-2
ASIQRTRPNYGYT
>TRBV5-5|12|TRBJ2-7
ASSSPPLSYEQY
>TRBV7-9|13|TRBJ2-3
ASTEQDPSTDTQY
>TRBV9|16|TRBJ2-2
ASSTQTGGQGNTGELF
>TRBV5-6|13|TRBJ1-6
ASSFMGSNNSPLH
>TRBV4-3|13|TRBJ2-1
ASSQGGGTNNEQF
>TRBV11-2|13|TRBJ2-5
ASSLVLTLGGTQY
>TRBV13|13|TRBJ1-5
ASSSGTGVNQPQH
>TRBV6-5|11|TRBJ1-5
ASRWTGNQPQH
>TRBV19|14|TRBJ2-1
ASTVGRDPAYNEQF
>TRBV6-1|14|TRBJ1-2
ASSEENGGFPYGYT
>TRBV6-5|12|TRBJ2-7
ASSYVGDSYEQY
>TRBV19|11|TRBJ1-2
ASSTQLGYGYT
>TRBV3-1/TRBV3-2|15|TRBJ2-3
ASSQDVRTGLTDTQY
>TRBV27|12|TRBJ1-1
ATREQGVNTEAF
>TRBV30|13|TRBJ2-7
AWNLPGTVSYEQY
>TRBV9|12|TRBJ2-7
ASSPAPTMYEQY
>TRBV7-9|12|TRBJ2-1
ASSLDGGSDEQF
>TRBV15|16|TRBJ1-1
ATSRDLARPTRTAEAF
>TRBV2|12|TRBJ2-5
ASRTSGGVGTQY
>TRBV4-1|11|TRBJ2-1
ASSQGSYNEQF
>TRBV4-3|11|TRBJ2-7
ASSRDRYYEQY
>TRBV7-8|14|TRBJ1-6
ASSSQQGDWNSPLH
>TRBV6-5|13|TRBJ1-5
ASSPDRAPNQPQH
>TRBV7-2|14|TRBJ2-5
ASSQGDGIHQETQY
>TRBV30|13|TRBJ1-4
AWSLGTGPNEKLF
>TRBV21-1|15|TRBJ2-7
ASSPNSGQLGKYEQY
>TRBV7-9|14|TRBJ1-2
ASSSSTGAEFYGYT
>TRBV29-1|14|TRBJ1-1
SFGGDPKRLNTEAF
>TRBV4-3|13|TRBJ1-6
ASSPTGTYNSPLH
>TRBV3-1/TRBV3-2|12|TRBJ2-7
ASSHSSGAWVRD
>TRBV5-6|11|TRBJ1-2
ASSFGGDYGYT
>TRBV5-4|11|TRBJ2-3
ASSPFGGDTQY
>TRBV6-2/TRBV6-3|13|TRBJ2-6
ASSYSPSGANVLT
>TRBV29-1|11|TRBJ2-5
SVRGVSEETQY
>TRBV4-1|13|TRBJ1-3
ASSQRGTGDDTIY
>TRBV3-1/TRBV3-2|14|TRBJ1-2
ASSHSPREWNYGYT
>TRBV7-2|12|TRBJ2-7
ASSSTSGSYEQY
>TRBV18|11|TRBJ1-2
ASSHPGTYGYT
>TRBV7-9|15|TRBJ1-2
ASSLLTAARGDYGYT
>TRBV7-9|12|TRBJ2-7
ASSDFQGSNEQY
>TRBV12-5|16|TRBJ2-7
ASGSGRQGARATYEQY
>TRBV7-9|13|TRBJ2-7
ASTNTGAGGYEQY
>TRBV7-9|13|TRBJ2-7
ASSYGLAGGLEQY
>TRBV18|14|TRBJ2-7
ASSPSSGTGFHEQY
>TRBV4-3|14|TRBJ1-3
ASSQEWGNSGNTIY
>TRBV4-1|13|TRBJ2-7
ASSQVSPGAYEQY